The clone carrying this TCR beta chain was seen only a few times. V lost 4 bases and J 5 bases, leaving 9 bases between the germline ends. This CDR3 comprises 13 residues. The germline V gene has CDR1 SGHTA and CDR2 FQGNSA. Constant-segment-primed 5'RACE gave TCR alpha and TCR beta cDNA libraries with sample barcodes and UMIs. MiXCR, run by TCRdb on the 5' RACE reads, gives a single entry per CDR3 protein. In the table there are around 340,000 distinct CDR3 sequences, around 21% of which are singletons. The data are from a study of T-cell memory formation after mild COVID-19. This clonotype was obtained from an adult woman who had mild COVID-19 (a few samples of this study predate the infection). Cell type and time point are not known. The sample consisted of PBMCs or a T cell subset sorted from them (not recorded which). The chain combines TRBV7-2 with TRBJ1-5; a possible D gene is TRBD1 (5 bases). The CDR3 is CASSSPGYQPQHF. CDR3 nucleotides: TGTGCCAGCAGCTCCCCAGGGTATCAGCCCCAGCATTTT.